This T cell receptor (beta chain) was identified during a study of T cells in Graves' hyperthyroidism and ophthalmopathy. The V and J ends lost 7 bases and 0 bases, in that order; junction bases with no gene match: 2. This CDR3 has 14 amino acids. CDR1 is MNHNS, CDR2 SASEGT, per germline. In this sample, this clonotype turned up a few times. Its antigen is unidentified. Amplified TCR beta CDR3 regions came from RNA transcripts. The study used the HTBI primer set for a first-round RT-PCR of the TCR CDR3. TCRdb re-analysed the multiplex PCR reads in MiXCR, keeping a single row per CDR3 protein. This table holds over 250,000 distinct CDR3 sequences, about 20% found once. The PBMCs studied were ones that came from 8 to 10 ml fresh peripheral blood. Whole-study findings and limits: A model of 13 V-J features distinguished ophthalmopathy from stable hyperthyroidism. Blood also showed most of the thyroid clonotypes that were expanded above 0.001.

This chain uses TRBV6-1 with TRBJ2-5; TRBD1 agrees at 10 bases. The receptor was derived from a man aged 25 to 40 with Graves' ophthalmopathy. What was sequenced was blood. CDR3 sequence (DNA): TGTGCCAGCACGGACAGGGGGTACCAAGAGACCCAGTACTTC. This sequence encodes CASTDRGYQETQYF.